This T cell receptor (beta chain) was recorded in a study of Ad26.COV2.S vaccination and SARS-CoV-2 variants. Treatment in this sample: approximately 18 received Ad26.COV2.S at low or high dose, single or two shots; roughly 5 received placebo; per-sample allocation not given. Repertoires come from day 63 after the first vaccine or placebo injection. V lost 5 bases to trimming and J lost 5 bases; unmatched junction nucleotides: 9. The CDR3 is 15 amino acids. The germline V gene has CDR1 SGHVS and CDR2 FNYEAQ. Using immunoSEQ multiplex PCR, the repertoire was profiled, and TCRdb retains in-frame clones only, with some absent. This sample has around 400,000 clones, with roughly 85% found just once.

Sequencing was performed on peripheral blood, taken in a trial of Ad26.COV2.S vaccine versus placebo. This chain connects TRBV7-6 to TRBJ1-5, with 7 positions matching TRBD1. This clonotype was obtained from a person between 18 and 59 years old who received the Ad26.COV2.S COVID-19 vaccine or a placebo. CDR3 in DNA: TGTGCCAGCAGCCATAACAGGGGTAGGGATCAGCCCCAGCATTTT. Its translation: CASSHNRGRDQPQHF.